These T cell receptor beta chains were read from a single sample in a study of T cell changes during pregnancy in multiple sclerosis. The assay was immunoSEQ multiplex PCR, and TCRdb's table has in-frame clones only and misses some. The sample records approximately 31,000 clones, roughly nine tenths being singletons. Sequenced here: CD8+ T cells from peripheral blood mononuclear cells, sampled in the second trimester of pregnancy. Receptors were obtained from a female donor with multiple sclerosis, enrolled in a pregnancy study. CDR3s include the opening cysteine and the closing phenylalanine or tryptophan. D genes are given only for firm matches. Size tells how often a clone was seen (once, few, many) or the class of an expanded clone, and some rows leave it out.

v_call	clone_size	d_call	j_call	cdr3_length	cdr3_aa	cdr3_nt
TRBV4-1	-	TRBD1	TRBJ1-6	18	CASSQVPGQGARNSPLHF	TGCGCCAGCAGCCAAGTACCGGGACAGGGGGCGAGAAATTCACCCCTCCACTTT
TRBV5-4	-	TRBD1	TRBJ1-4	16	CASSSVSGTDNEKLFF	TGTGCCAGCAGCTCGGTATCCGGGACAGATAATGAAAAACTGTTTTTT
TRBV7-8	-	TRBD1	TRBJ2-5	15	CASSPTGQGRETQYF	TGTGCCAGCAGCCCTACGGGACAGGGAAGGGAGACCCAGTACTTC
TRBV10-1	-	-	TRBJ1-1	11	CASSGGTEAFF	TGCGCCAGCAGCGGGGGCACTGAAGCTTTCTTT
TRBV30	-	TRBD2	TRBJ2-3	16	CAWKPSPSGITDTQYF	TGTGCCTGGAAACCCTCCCCCAGCGGGATCACAGATACGCAGTATTTT
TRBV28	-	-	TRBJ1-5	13	CASSPYSNQPQHF	TGTGCCAGCAGCCCTTATAGCAATCAGCCCCAGCATTTT
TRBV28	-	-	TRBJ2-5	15	CASSTNRVGQETQYF	TGTGCCAGCAGTACAAACAGGGTGGGCCAAGAGACCCAGTACTTC
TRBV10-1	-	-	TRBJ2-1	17	CASSDPSWGPRDNEQFF	TGCGCCAGCAGTGATCCCAGTTGGGGGCCCCGGGACAATGAGCAGTTCTTC
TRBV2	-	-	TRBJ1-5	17	CASSPLGGGYSNQPQHF	TGTGCCAGCAGCCCTTTGGGGGGGGGCTATAGCAATCAGCCCCAGCATTTT
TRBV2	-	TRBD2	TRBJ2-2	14	CASIGTKNTGELFF	TGTGCCAGCATAGGGACTAAGAACACCGGGGAGCTGTTTTTT
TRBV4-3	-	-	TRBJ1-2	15	CASMHTGKGDYGYTF	TGCGCCAGCATGCATACAGGGAAGGGGGACTATGGCTACACCTTC
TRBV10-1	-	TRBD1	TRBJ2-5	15	CASSELGTGRETQYF	TGCGCCAGCAGTGAATTAGGGACAGGGCGGGAGACCCAGTACTTC
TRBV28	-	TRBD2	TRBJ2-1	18	CASSFKSASGKSYNEQFF	TGTGCCAGCAGTTTCAAATCGGCTAGCGGGAAGTCCTACAATGAGCAGTTCTTC
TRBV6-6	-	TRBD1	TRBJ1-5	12	CASGTGNQPQHF	TGTGCCAGCGGGACAGGGAATCAGCCCCAGCATTTT
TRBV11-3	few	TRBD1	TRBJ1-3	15	CASSHRTGAGNTIYF	TGTGCCAGCAGCCACCGGACAGGGGCTGGAAACACCATATATTTT
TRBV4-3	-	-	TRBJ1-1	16	CASSPTSGGWNTEAFF	TGCGCCAGCAGCCCGACATCGGGGGGCTGGAACACTGAAGCTTTCTTT
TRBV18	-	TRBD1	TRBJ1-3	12	CASSRQGPPWYF	TGTGCCAGCTCGCGACAGGGGCCGCCCTGGTATTTT